These T cell receptor beta chains were read from a single sample in a study of blood T cell repertoires in COVID-19. Profiled with immunoSEQ multiplex PCR; TCRdb holds only in-frame clones, not every one. This sample has roughly 140,000 clones, with 84% found just once. Sequenced sample: peripheral blood. These receptors all stem from a man aged 65 to 85 with acute or convalescent COVID-19. The CDR3 runs from the conserved cysteine through the conserved F or W. A D gene is named only where the DNA matches it firmly. Clone sizes are given selectively: once, few, many, or a class where the clone is expanded.

CDR3 length,V gene,clone size,J gene,D gene,CDR3 DNA,CDR3 protein
14,TRBV11-2,-,TRBJ2-5,TRBD2,TGTGCCAGCACCCCGCGGACTAGACAAGAGACCCAGTACTTC,CASTPRTRQETQYF
16,TRBV4-1,-,TRBJ1-5,-,TGCGCCAGCAGCCAGGCCCTACGAGGAAGCAATCAGCCCCAGCATTTT,CASSQALRGSNQPQHF
14,TRBV18,-,TRBJ1-2,TRBD1,TGTGCCAGCTCACCCGGACAGGCCGATGGGGGCTACACCTTC,CASSPGQADGGYTF
14,TRBV7-3,-,TRBJ2-1,TRBD2,TGTGCCAGCAGGGGCGGGGGCTCCTACAATGAGCAGTTCTTC,CASRGGGSYNEQFF
14,TRBV6-4,few,TRBJ1-1,-,TGTGCCAGCAAGCAAGACAGGCAGAACACTGAAGCTTTCTTT,CASKQDRQNTEAFF
16,TRBV5-4,once,TRBJ2-3,TRBD2,TGTGCCAGCAGCTTATTTAGCGGGGGACCCACAGATACGCAGTATTTT,CASSLFSGGPTDTQYF
14,TRBV5-1,-,TRBJ2-5,TRBD1,TGCGCCAGCAGCTTACAGGGGGCTCGGGAGACCCAGTACTTC,CASSLQGARETQYF
15,TRBV5-1,-,TRBJ1-2,TRBD1,TGCGCCAGCAGCACCTCTACCGGGACAGGGAATGGCTACACCTTC,CASSTSTGTGNGYTF
16,TRBV15,once,TRBJ1-6,TRBD1,TGTGCCACCAGCAGAGAATTGGGACAGGGGAATTCACCCCTCCACTTT,CATSRELGQGNSPLHF
15,TRBV5-1,-,TRBJ2-2,TRBD1,TGCGCCAGCCGTATGCGGACAGGCCCCACCGGGGAGCTGTTTTTT,CASRMRTGPTGELFF
16,TRBV28,once,TRBJ2-1,TRBD2,TGTGCCAGCAGCGGGACTAGCGGGGGGGTTTACAATGAGCAGTTCTTC,CASSGTSGGVYNEQFF
17,TRBV5-4,-,TRBJ1-4,TRBD1,TGTGCCAGCAGCTTGGCCGGGACAGGGGCAACTAATGAAAAACTGTTTTTT,CASSLAGTGATNEKLFF
13,TRBV12-3/TRBV12-4,few,TRBJ1-5,-,TGTGCCAGCACTGCAAGGGAGTATCAGCCCCAGCATTTT,CASTAREYQPQHF
18,TRBV3-1/TRBV3-2,few,TRBJ1-1,-,TGTGCCAGCAGCCAAGATCGAATTCGGAGGACAGTTAACACTGAAGCTTTCTTT,CASSQDRIRRTVNTEAFF
15,TRBV7-3,once,TRBJ2-1,-,TGTGCCAGCAGCCCTAACGCCGGGTCCCTCGGTGAGCAGTTCTTC,CASSPNAGSLGEQFF
17,TRBV3-1/TRBV3-2,few,TRBJ1-3,TRBD1,TGTGCCAGCGGTTACCAGCTTCCCGACAGGGCCGGCCACACCATATATTTT,CASGYQLPDRAGHTIYF
14,TRBV5-8,-,TRBJ2-1,-,TGTGCCAGCAGCCAAAGGGGGACCCCGAATGAGCAGTTCTTC,CASSQRGTPNEQFF
13,TRBV10-2,-,TRBJ1-1,-,TGCGCCACGAGTCCATCCAGGGACACTGAAGCTTTCTTT,CATSPSRDTEAFF
14,TRBV7-3,once,TRBJ2-7,-,TGTGCCAGCAGCCCCGCCCGGGGAAGGCTCGAGCAGTACTTC,CASSPARGRLEQYF
12,TRBV10-1,-,TRBJ2-7,-,TGCGCCAGCAGCAGGGGTCCCTACGAGCAGTACTTC,CASSRGPYEQYF
13,TRBV7-9,-,TRBJ1-3,-,TGTGCCAGCAGCTTAGTTGCAGGGATCACCATATATTTT,CASSLVAGITIYF
14,TRBV6-5,-,TRBJ2-7,TRBD1,TGTGCCAGCAGGGAGACAGGGTCCCAAAAAGAGCAGTACTTC,CASRETGSQKEQYF
16,TRBV5-5,once,TRBJ2-7,TRBD2,TGTGCCAGCACCGGGGGGACGGAGGGCCGTTCCTACGAGCAGTACTTC,CASTGGTEGRSYEQYF
15,TRBV2,-,TRBJ1-5,-,TGTGCCAGCAGCCAGGGCCCGTATAGCAATCAGCCCCAGCATTTT,CASSQGPYSNQPQHF
19,TRBV11-2,-,TRBJ2-6,TRBD1,TGTGCCAGCAGCTTGGGTCCGGGACAGAGGAGCTCTGGGGCCAACGTCCTGACTTTC,CASSLGPGQRSSGANVLTF
13,TRBV19,once,TRBJ2-3,TRBD2,TGTGCCAGTAGTTACGGGAGGGAAGATACGCAGTATTTT,CASSYGREDTQYF
14,TRBV6-1,-,TRBJ2-1,-,TGTGCCAGCAGTGATATAATACGGGTTTTGAAGCAGTTCTTC,CASSDIIRVLKQFF
15,TRBV15,-,TRBJ1-2,TRBD1,TGTGCCACCAGCATGCGAAGACAGGGGGCGCATGGCTACACCTTC,CATSMRRQGAHGYTF
14,TRBV6-4,-,TRBJ1-5,-,TGTGCCAGCAGCCCTGACAGATCCAATCAGCCCCAGCATTTT,CASSPDRSNQPQHF
16,TRBV11-2,-,TRBJ2-3,TRBD2,TGTGCCAGCAACCCAAGCGGCGCGGGAGTCACAGATACGCAGTATTTT,CASNPSGAGVTDTQYF
16,TRBV19,once,TRBJ1-5,-,TGTGCCAGCTTGAGTACAGGAATATATAGCAATCAGCCCCAGCATTTT,CASLSTGIYSNQPQHF
13,TRBV10-3,-,TRBJ1-5,-,TGTGCCACCTCAGCGGGGGTAGGGCAGCCCCAGCATTTT,CATSAGVGQPQHF
15,TRBV13,-,TRBJ1-3,-,TGTGCCAGCAGCTCTCACAGGGAAGGTGGAAACACCATATATTTT,CASSSHREGGNTIYF
15,TRBV18,-,TRBJ1-2,TRBD1,TGTGCCAGCTCAATCGCCGGGACAGGGCGATATGGCTACACCTTC,CASSIAGTGRYGYTF
15,TRBV25-1,-,TRBJ1-6,TRBD1,TGTGCCAGCAGTGCGACAGGGAGTGGGAATTCACCCCTCCACTTT,CASSATGSGNSPLHF
14,TRBV10-2,-,TRBJ1-6,TRBD1,TGCGCCAGCAGCCCAGACAGGGCTGGCTCACCCCTCCACTTT,CASSPDRAGSPLHF
17,TRBV7-3,-,TRBJ1-3,-,TGTGCCAGCAGCTTAGCGGGGAGCGGGGACTCTGGAAACACCATATATTTT,CASSLAGSGDSGNTIYF
13,TRBV2,-,TRBJ1-5,-,TGTGCCAGCAGTGGCGGGGTACATCAGCCCCAGCATTTT,CASSGGVHQPQHF
16,TRBV6-6,-,TRBJ2-2,-,TGTGCCAGCAGTTACTCGCAGCGGCCGGTTCCCGGGGAGCTGTTTTTT,CASSYSQRPVPGELFF
15,TRBV5-6,-,TRBJ1-5,-,TGTGCCAGCAGCTTGGCGGGCCAAAGGGGTCAGCCCCAGCATTTT,CASSLAGQRGQPQHF
16,TRBV6-1,-,TRBJ2-1,-,TGTGCCAGCAGTGAAGGGGGAGCTCCGGGCTACAATGAGCAGTTCTTC,CASSEGGAPGYNEQFF
13,TRBV7-2,-,TRBJ1-1,-,TGTGCCAGCAGCTCCGACAGAAACACTGAAGCTTTCTTT,CASSSDRNTEAFF
18,TRBV4-2,-,TRBJ2-3,TRBD2,TGTGCCAGCAGCCAAGATGGTGTCCAGCGGGGGGGCACAGATACGCAGTATTTT,CASSQDGVQRGGTDTQYF
15,TRBV5-4,-,TRBJ2-7,TRBD2,TGTGCCAGCAGCCCCCGGACTAGCGGGACCTACGAGCAGTACTTC,CASSPRTSGTYEQYF
15,TRBV19,-,TRBJ2-5,TRBD2,TGTGCCAGTAGTACCCGACGTTCTAGCGGGGCGACCCAGTACTTC,CASSTRRSSGATQYF
15,TRBV6-6,-,TRBJ2-1,TRBD2,TGTGCCAGCAGTTCCCTTCGGGGGGGGAACAATGAGCAGTTCTTC,CASSSLRGGNNEQFF
14,TRBV5-1,-,TRBJ1-4,-,TGCGCCAGCACCCGAGGGGAGGGCAAGGAAAAACTGTTTTTT,CASTRGEGKEKLFF
15,TRBV5-1,-,TRBJ2-3,TRBD2,TGCGCCAGCAGCTTGCCCCTAGCGGGGGCAGATACGCAGTATTTT,CASSLPLAGADTQYF
13,TRBV24-1,-,TRBJ1-5,-,TGTGCCACCACGGGGGGAGACAATCAGCCCCAGCATTTT,CATTGGDNQPQHF
13,TRBV7-9,few,TRBJ1-2,TRBD1,TGTGCCAGCAGCCCGGACAGGGTGGGCGGCTACACCTTC,CASSPDRVGGYTF
14,TRBV5-6,-,TRBJ1-2,-,TGTGCCAGCAGCTTGGCTGTAAATAACTATGGCTACACCTTC,CASSLAVNNYGYTF
14,TRBV5-6,few,TRBJ1-1,TRBD1,TGTGCCAGCAGCTTAACCCGTGACAGGGGGCAGGCTTTCTTT,CASSLTRDRGQAFF
17,TRBV9,few,TRBJ2-3,TRBD2,TGTGCCAGCAGCGTAACCTCGGGGGGGGCTAGCACAGATACGCAGTATTTT,CASSVTSGGASTDTQYF
12,TRBV19,-,TRBJ1-5,-,TGTGCCAGTAGTTGGCGGGATCAGCCCCAGCATTTT,CASSWRDQPQHF
14,TRBV19,-,TRBJ2-5,-,TGTGCCAGTAGTATGAACTGGGGGCAACAGACCCAGTACTTC,CASSMNWGQQTQYF
17,TRBV6-4,-,TRBJ1-2,-,TGTGCCAGCAGTGACTCGCATCCAGGATACCCCCAGTGGGGCTACACCTTC,CASSDSHPGYPQWGYTF
18,TRBV10-3,once,TRBJ1-2,TRBD1,TGTGCCATCAGTGAGCCCGGGCAGGCAGGGGGCGATTTGTATGGCTACACCTTC,CAISEPGQAGGDLYGYTF